Given below is one TCR beta chain in context. The record originates from a study of T-cell memory formation after mild COVID-19. A single record per CDR3 protein comes from TCRdb applying MiXCR to the 5' RACE reads. The table has 170,000 or so distinct CDR3 sequences, about a fifth seen once. The V end lost 0 bases, the J end lost 5 bases, and 20 bases lay between the germline ends. Germline CDR1 reads DFQATT; CDR2 reads SNEGSKA (reference sequence). The CDR3 runs to 18 residues. The V call is TRBV20-1, the J call TRBJ1-6; tentative D call: TRBD1 (6 bases). The sample taken for sequencing was PBMCs or a T cell subset sorted from them (not recorded which). The source is an adult woman who had mild COVID-19 (a few samples of this study predate the infection). Cell type and time point are not known. The CDR3 is CSARDPLLTGSDNSPLHF. The CDR3 region has the DNA TGCAGTGCTAGAGACCCACTTCTGACAGGCAGCGATAATTCACCCCTCCACTTT.